Shown below are 3 T cell receptor beta chains from a single sample sequenced in a study of blood T cell repertoires in COVID-19. Measured with immunoSEQ multiplex PCR; TCRdb has only the in-frame clones, and not every one. The data contain some 150,000 clones, over 70% of them singletons. Sequenced input: peripheral blood. These receptor sequences come from a man aged 45-65 years who had recovered from COVID-19.

This sequence joins TRBV9 and TRBJ2-2; 10 positions agree with TRBD2. The CDR3 totals 14 residues. Germline V gene sequence: CDR1 SGDLS, CDR2 YYNGEE. Trimming at V came to 3 bases and at J to 8 bases, leaving 4 bases not matched to a gene. The CDR3: CASSASGGAGELFF. The DNA for the CDR3 is TGTGCCAGCAGCGCCAGCGGGGGGGCTGGGGAGCTGTTTTTT. The variable domain in full, with the rest retrieved from reference TRBV9 and TRBJ2-2, is DSGVTQTPKHLITATGQRVTLRCSPRSGDLSVYWYQQSLDQGLQFLIQYYNGEERAKGNILERFSAQQFPDLHSELNLSSLELGDSALYFCASSASGGAGELFFGEGSRLTVL.

V and J are TRBV30 and TRBJ2-7; 16 bases match TRBD2. This CDR3 comprises 16 residues. V was pared by 4 bases and J by 5 bases, with 8 bases of the junction left unmatched. Germline loops: CDR1 GTSNPN, CDR2 SVGIG (reference sequence). CDR3 DNA sequence: TGTGCCTGGATTCCGGGACTAGCGGGGGGGCCCCACGAGCAGTACTTC. It codes for CAWIPGLAGGPHEQYF.

The rearrangement links TRBV5-5 to TRBJ1-1; D not resolved. Germline V gene lookup returns CDR1 SGHKS and CDR2 YYEKEE (reference sequence). Trimming removed 8 bases at V and 2 bases at J, with 16 bases between. The length of the CDR3 is 14 residues. CDR3 residues: CASSRTRLNTEAFF. CDR3 in DNA: TGTGCCAGTAGCAGAACCAGATTAAACACTGAAGCTTTCTTT.